This T cell receptor beta chain stems from a study of blood T cell repertoires in COVID-19. Study at large: Whether acute or convalescent, the COVID-19 samples came from the United States, Italy and Spain. The cDNA or gDNA used as material had been derived from T cells, B-cell-depleted T cells, or PBMCs.

TCRdb keeps only in-frame clones here, not all; method: immunoSEQ multiplex PCR. Of about 44,000 clones listed, around 80% are singletons. This CDR3 has 12 residues. The chain couples TRBV21-1 to TRBJ1-1. TRBV21-1 is reported as a pseudogene. The sequenced sample was peripheral blood. The TCR originated in a human donor in a cohort sampled during active COVID-19. The CDR3 loop is CASSPRGTEAFF. CDR3 nucleotide sequence: TGTGCCAGCAGCCCCCGGGGCACTGAAGCTTTCTTT.